These T cell receptor beta chains were read from a single sample in a study of T cell responses to AZD1222 COVID-19 vaccine. The table came from immunoSEQ multiplex PCR; TCRdb's copy has only in-frame clones and leaves some out. Here the sample spans some 99,000 clones, around nine tenths being singletons. Sequencing was performed on peripheral blood, taken 28 days after the second AZD1222 dose. The receptors come from an adult who received the AZD1222 COVID-19 vaccine. Both conserved end residues are part of each CDR3. A D gene is named only where the DNA matches it firmly. Some rows mark clone size as missing; the rest say once, few, many or name a class of expanded clone.

D gene: .
J gene: TRBJ1-4
V gene: TRBV18
clone size: once
CDR3 protein: CASSPLDATNEKLFF
CDR3 DNA: TGTGCCAGCTCACCCTTAGATGCTACTAATGAAAAACTGTTTTTT

D gene: TRBD1
J gene: TRBJ2-5
V gene: TRBV28
clone size: .
CDR3 protein: CASSLGAQGGETQYF
CDR3 DNA: TGTGCCAGCAGTTTGGGAGCACAGGGGGGAGAGACCCAGTACTTC

D gene: .
J gene: TRBJ2-5
V gene: TRBV3-1/TRBV3-2
clone size: .
CDR3 protein: CASSQASPTGGETQYF
CDR3 DNA: TGTGCCAGCAGCCAAGCATCTCCAACCGGAGGGGAGACCCAGTACTTC

D gene: .
J gene: TRBJ1-5
V gene: TRBV19
clone size: few
CDR3 protein: CASSIKFGDQPQHF
CDR3 DNA: TGTGCCAGTAGTATCAAATTTGGTGATCAGCCCCAGCATTTT

D gene: .
J gene: TRBJ1-2
V gene: TRBV4-1
clone size: .
CDR3 protein: CASRGSNYGYTF
CDR3 DNA: TGCGCCAGCAGGGGGTCTAACTATGGCTACACCTTC

D gene: TRBD1
J gene: TRBJ2-7
V gene: TRBV9
clone size: .
CDR3 protein: CASSPHAGTGDEQYF
CDR3 DNA: TGTGCCAGCAGCCCTCACGCAGGGACAGGGGACGAGCAGTACTTC

D gene: TRBD2
J gene: TRBJ2-1
V gene: TRBV29-1
clone size: .
CDR3 protein: CSVSLGLAGDGEQFF
CDR3 DNA: TGCAGCGTCTCCTTAGGACTAGCGGGAGACGGTGAGCAGTTCTTC

D gene: TRBD1
J gene: TRBJ2-7
V gene: TRBV30
clone size: .
CDR3 protein: CAWSTYPGTGKNEQYF
CDR3 DNA: TGTGCCTGGAGTACCTACCCCGGGACAGGGAAGAACGAGCAGTACTTC

D gene: TRBD1
J gene: TRBJ2-7
V gene: TRBV5-4
clone size: .
CDR3 protein: CASSRVPGTGYEQYF
CDR3 DNA: TGTGCCAGCAGTCGGGTTCCCGGGACAGGCTACGAGCAGTACTTC

D gene: .
J gene: TRBJ1-3
V gene: TRBV20-1
clone size: .
CDR3 protein: CSASGLLSGNTIYF
CDR3 DNA: TGCAGTGCTAGTGGGCTCCTCTCTGGAAACACCATATATTTT

D gene: .
J gene: TRBJ2-1
V gene: TRBV27
clone size: .
CDR3 protein: CASSLLRDEQFF
CDR3 DNA: TGTGCCAGCAGTTTGCTTCGGGATGAGCAGTTCTTC

D gene: .
J gene: TRBJ1-3
V gene: TRBV13
clone size: .
CDR3 protein: CASSIGIFSGNTIYF
CDR3 DNA: TGTGCCAGCAGCATAGGGATTTTTTCTGGAAACACCATATATTTT

D gene: .
J gene: TRBJ1-1
V gene: TRBV19
clone size: .
CDR3 protein: CASSIFGGTEAFF
CDR3 DNA: TGTGCCAGTAGTATCTTCGGGGGAACTGAAGCTTTCTTT

D gene: .
J gene: TRBJ1-1
V gene: TRBV7-6
clone size: .
CDR3 protein: CASSLEMGGSNTEAFF
CDR3 DNA: TGTGCCAGCAGCTTAGAAATGGGCGGATCGAACACTGAAGCTTTCTTT

D gene: TRBD2
J gene: TRBJ2-7
V gene: TRBV2
clone size: once
CDR3 protein: CASTGLAGSEQYF
CDR3 DNA: TGTGCCAGTACGGGACTAGCGGGATCCGAGCAGTACTTC

D gene: .
J gene: TRBJ1-1
V gene: TRBV18
clone size: .
CDR3 protein: CASSPRDGPNTEAFF
CDR3 DNA: TGTGCCAGCTCACCAAGGGACGGACCGAACACTGAAGCTTTCTTT

D gene: TRBD1
J gene: TRBJ1-1
V gene: TRBV2
clone size: .
CDR3 protein: CASSEGDRGNTEAFF
CDR3 DNA: TGTGCCAGCAGCGAGGGGGACAGGGGGAACACTGAAGCTTTCTTT

D gene: .
J gene: TRBJ2-5
V gene: TRBV10-3
clone size: .
CDR3 protein: CAISDELRETQYF
CDR3 DNA: TGTGCCATCAGTGACGAGTTACGAGAGACCCAGTACTTC

D gene: .
J gene: TRBJ2-3
V gene: TRBV2
clone size: .
CDR3 protein: CASTGHSSTDTQYF
CDR3 DNA: TGTGCCAGCACGGGACATTCTAGCACAGATACGCAGTATTTT

D gene: .
J gene: TRBJ2-2
V gene: TRBV9
clone size: .
CDR3 protein: CASNAGVVYTGELFF
CDR3 DNA: TGTGCCAGCAACGCCGGGGTAGTATACACCGGGGAGCTGTTTTTT

D gene: TRBD1
J gene: TRBJ1-2
V gene: TRBV2
clone size: .
CDR3 protein: CASSEGQLGGYTF
CDR3 DNA: TGTGCCAGCAGTGAGGGACAGTTGGGCGGCTACACCTTC

D gene: TRBD2
J gene: TRBJ2-1
V gene: TRBV6-5
clone size: .
CDR3 protein: CASSYAGEVNEQFF
CDR3 DNA: TGTGCCAGCAGTTACGCGGGAGAGGTTAATGAGCAGTTCTTC

D gene: .
J gene: TRBJ2-3
V gene: TRBV19
clone size: few
CDR3 protein: CASSKRRGDTQYF
CDR3 DNA: TGTGCCAGTAGTAAAAGACGGGGAGATACGCAGTATTTT

D gene: .
J gene: TRBJ2-2
V gene: TRBV28
clone size: .
CDR3 protein: CASRGNTGELFF
CDR3 DNA: TGTGCCAGCAGGGGAAACACCGGGGAGCTGTTTTTT

D gene: .
J gene: TRBJ1-2
V gene: TRBV19
clone size: once
CDR3 protein: CASSIDPGRGDGYTF
CDR3 DNA: TGTGCCAGTAGTATAGATCCGGGAAGAGGTGATGGCTACACCTTC

D gene: .
J gene: TRBJ2-7
V gene: TRBV18
clone size: .
CDR3 protein: CASSRDQGSIEQYF
CDR3 DNA: TGTGCCAGCTCACGGGACCAGGGTTCGATCGAGCAGTACTTC

D gene: .
J gene: TRBJ1-1
V gene: TRBV16
clone size: .
CDR3 protein: CASSQLGPAFF
CDR3 DNA: TGTGCCAGCAGCCAATTAGGACCGGCTTTCTTT

D gene: .
J gene: TRBJ1-2
V gene: TRBV19
clone size: .
CDR3 protein: CASSIEQGRGYTF
CDR3 DNA: TGTGCCAGTAGTATTGAACAGGGTAGGGGCTACACCTTC

D gene: TRBD1
J gene: TRBJ1-1
V gene: TRBV19
clone size: .
CDR3 protein: CASSRDRESEAFF
CDR3 DNA: TGTGCCAGTAGTCGGGACAGGGAGTCTGAAGCTTTCTTT

D gene: TRBD1
J gene: TRBJ2-1
V gene: TRBV7-2
clone size: .
CDR3 protein: CASSLAGGAYNEQFF
CDR3 DNA: TGTGCCAGCAGCTTAGCAGGGGGCGCCTACAATGAGCAGTTCTTC

D gene: .
J gene: TRBJ2-1
V gene: TRBV7-3
clone size: .
CDR3 protein: CASSLWSHKGNEQFF
CDR3 DNA: TGTGCCAGCAGCTTATGGTCCCATAAAGGCAATGAGCAGTTCTTC

D gene: .
J gene: TRBJ2-4
V gene: TRBV4-2
clone size: large
CDR3 protein: CASSQEELGDDPRVAKNIQYF
CDR3 DNA: TGTGCCAGCAGCCAAGAGGAATTAGGAGACGATCCCAGGGTAGCCAAAAACATTCAGTACTTC

D gene: .
J gene: TRBJ1-6
V gene: TRBV3-1/TRBV3-2
clone size: .
CDR3 protein: CASSPGLLNSPLHF
CDR3 DNA: TGTGCCAGCAGCCCGGGCCTTCTTAATTCACCCCTCCACTTT

D gene: TRBD1
J gene: TRBJ1-4
V gene: TRBV2
clone size: .
CDR3 protein: CASSRQGLQEKLFF
CDR3 DNA: TGTGCCAGCAGTCGACAGGGGTTACAGGAAAAACTGTTTTTT

D gene: .
J gene: TRBJ1-2
V gene: TRBV30
clone size: .
CDR3 protein: CAWRSPLGASLGYTF
CDR3 DNA: TGTGCCTGGAGGTCCCCTCTGGGCGCCTCCCTAGGCTACACCTTC

D gene: .
J gene: TRBJ1-2
V gene: TRBV7-9
clone size: .
CDR3 protein: CASSLVGPTSRGYTF
CDR3 DNA: TGTGCCAGCAGCTTAGTTGGCCCGACGAGCCGTGGCTACACCTTC

D gene: TRBD2
J gene: TRBJ2-3
V gene: TRBV3-1/TRBV3-2
clone size: few
CDR3 protein: CASSQVNSGSTDTQYF
CDR3 DNA: TGTGCCAGCAGCCAGGTGAATAGCGGGAGCACAGATACGCAGTATTTT

D gene: .
J gene: TRBJ2-5
V gene: TRBV11-3
clone size: .
CDR3 protein: CASSASRETQYF
CDR3 DNA: TGTGCCAGCAGCGCCTCTAGAGAGACCCAGTACTTC

D gene: .
J gene: TRBJ1-2
V gene: TRBV6-5
clone size: .
CDR3 protein: CASSYSNRLDYGYTF
CDR3 DNA: TGTGCCAGCAGTTACTCCAACAGGTTGGACTATGGCTACACCTTC

D gene: .
J gene: TRBJ1-4
V gene: TRBV28
clone size: .
CDR3 protein: CASSPPSRDEKLFF
CDR3 DNA: TGTGCCAGCAGTCCGCCATCGAGGGATGAAAAACTGTTTTTT

D gene: .
J gene: TRBJ1-1
V gene: TRBV10-3
clone size: .
CDR3 protein: CAISEGGAEAFF
CDR3 DNA: TGTGCCATCAGTGAAGGCGGAGCTGAAGCTTTCTTT

D gene: .
J gene: TRBJ1-2
V gene: TRBV29-1
clone size: .
CDR3 protein: CSVSQDPNYGYTF
CDR3 DNA: TGCAGCGTCTCACAGGACCCTAACTATGGCTACACCTTC

D gene: TRBD1
J gene: TRBJ1-1
V gene: TRBV6-1
clone size: once
CDR3 protein: CASSNIQGASTEAFF
CDR3 DNA: TGTGCCAGCAGCAACATTCAGGGGGCGTCCACTGAAGCTTTCTTT

D gene: .
J gene: TRBJ1-5
V gene: TRBV7-8
clone size: few
CDR3 protein: CASSLARTPSNQPQHF
CDR3 DNA: TGTGCCAGCAGCTTAGCGCGGACACCTAGCAATCAGCCCCAGCATTTT

D gene: TRBD1
J gene: TRBJ1-5
V gene: TRBV16
clone size: .
CDR3 protein: CASSTRDRENQPQHF
CDR3 DNA: TGTGCCAGCAGCACAAGGGACAGGGAAAATCAGCCCCAGCATTTT

D gene: .
J gene: TRBJ2-7
V gene: TRBV30
clone size: .
CDR3 protein: CAWSVTRMRYEQYF
CDR3 DNA: TGTGCCTGGAGTGTAACGCGGATGCGCTACGAGCAGTACTTC